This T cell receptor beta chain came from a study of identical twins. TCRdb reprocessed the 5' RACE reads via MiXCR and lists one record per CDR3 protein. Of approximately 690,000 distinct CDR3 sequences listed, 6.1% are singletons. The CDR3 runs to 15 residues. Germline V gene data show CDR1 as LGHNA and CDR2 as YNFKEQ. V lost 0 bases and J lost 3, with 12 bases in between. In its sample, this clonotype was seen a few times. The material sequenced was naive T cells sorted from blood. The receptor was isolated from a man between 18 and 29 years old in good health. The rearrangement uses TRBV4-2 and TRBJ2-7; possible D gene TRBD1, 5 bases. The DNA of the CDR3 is TGTGCCAGCAGCCAAGATCAGAACGACAGCTACGAGCAGTACTTC. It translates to CASSQDQNDSYEQYF.